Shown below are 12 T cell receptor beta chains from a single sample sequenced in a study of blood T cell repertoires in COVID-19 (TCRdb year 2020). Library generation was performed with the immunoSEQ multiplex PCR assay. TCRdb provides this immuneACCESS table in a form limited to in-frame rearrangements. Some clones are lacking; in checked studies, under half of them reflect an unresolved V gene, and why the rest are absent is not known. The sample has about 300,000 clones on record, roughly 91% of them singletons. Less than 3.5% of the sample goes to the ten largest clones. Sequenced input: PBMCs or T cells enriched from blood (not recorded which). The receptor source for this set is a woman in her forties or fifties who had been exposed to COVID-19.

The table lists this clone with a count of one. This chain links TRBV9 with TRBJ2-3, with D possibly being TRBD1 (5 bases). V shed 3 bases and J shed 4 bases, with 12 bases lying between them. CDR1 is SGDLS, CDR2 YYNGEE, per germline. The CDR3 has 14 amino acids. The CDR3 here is CASSEGPRPDTQYF. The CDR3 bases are TGTGCCAGCAGCGAGGGGCCCCGTCCAGATACGCAGTATTTT.

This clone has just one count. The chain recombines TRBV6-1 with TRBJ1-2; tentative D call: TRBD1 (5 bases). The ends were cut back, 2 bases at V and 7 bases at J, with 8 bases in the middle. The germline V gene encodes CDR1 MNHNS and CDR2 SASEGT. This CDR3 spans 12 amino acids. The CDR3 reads CASSESGGGYTF. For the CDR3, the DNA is TGTGCCAGCAGTGAATCGGGGGGTGGCTACACCTTC.

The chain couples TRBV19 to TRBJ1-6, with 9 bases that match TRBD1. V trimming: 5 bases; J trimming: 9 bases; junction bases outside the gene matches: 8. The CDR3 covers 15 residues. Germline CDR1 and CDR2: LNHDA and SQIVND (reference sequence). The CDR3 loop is CASSPGTGRFSPLHF. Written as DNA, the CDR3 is TGTGCCAGTAGTCCCGGGACAGGGAGGTTTTCACCCCTCCACTTT.

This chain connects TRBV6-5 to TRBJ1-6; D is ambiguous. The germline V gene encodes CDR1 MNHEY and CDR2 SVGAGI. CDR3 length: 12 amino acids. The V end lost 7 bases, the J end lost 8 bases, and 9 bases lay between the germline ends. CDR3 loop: CASTLGDSPLHF. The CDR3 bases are TGTGCCAGCACCCTGGGCGATTCACCCCTCCACTTT.

The chain's CDR3 is CASSFAILKGTGNTEAFF. CDR3 nucleotides: TGTGCCAGCAGCTTCGCCATCCTTAAGGGGACAGGGAACACTGAAGCTTTCTTT. V usage is TRBV7-9 and J usage is TRBJ1-1, with 8 bases identical to TRBD1. V lost 3 bases to trimming and J lost 1 base; unmatched junction nucleotides: 13. CDR3 length: 18 residues. The germline CDR1 and CDR2 sequences are SEHNR and FQNEAQ (reference sequence).

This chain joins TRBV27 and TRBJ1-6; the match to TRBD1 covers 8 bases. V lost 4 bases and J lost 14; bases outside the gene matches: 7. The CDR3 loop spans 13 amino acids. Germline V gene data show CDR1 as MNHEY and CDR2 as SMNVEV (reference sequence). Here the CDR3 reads CASSYGQGATLHF. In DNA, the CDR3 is TGTGCCAGCAGTTATGGTCAGGGGGCAACCCTCCACTTT.

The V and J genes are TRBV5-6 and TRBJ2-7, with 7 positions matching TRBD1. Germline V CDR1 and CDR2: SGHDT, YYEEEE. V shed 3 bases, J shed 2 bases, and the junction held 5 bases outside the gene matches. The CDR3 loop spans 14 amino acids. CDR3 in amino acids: CASSYKTGPYEQYF. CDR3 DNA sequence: TGTGCCAGCAGCTATAAGACAGGGCCCTACGAGCAGTACTTC.

CDR3 sequence (DNA): TGTGCCAGCCGACTTGCGTTAAATCAGGGTAACTGGCAGTACTTC. Amino acid sequence: CASRLALNQGNWQYF. The V and J genes are TRBV2 and TRBJ2-7; a possible D gene is TRBD1 (5 bases). The CDR3 loop spans 15 amino acids. CDR1 is SNHLY and CDR2 is FYNNEI in the germline V gene. Trimming removed 8 bases at V and 9 bases at J, with 26 bases between.

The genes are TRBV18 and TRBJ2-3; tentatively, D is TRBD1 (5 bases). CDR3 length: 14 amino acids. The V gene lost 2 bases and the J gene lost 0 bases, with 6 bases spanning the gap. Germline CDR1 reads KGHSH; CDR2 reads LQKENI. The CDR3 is CASSPWGSTDTQYF. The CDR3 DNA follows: TGTGCCAGCTCACCATGGGGCAGCACAGATACGCAGTATTTT.

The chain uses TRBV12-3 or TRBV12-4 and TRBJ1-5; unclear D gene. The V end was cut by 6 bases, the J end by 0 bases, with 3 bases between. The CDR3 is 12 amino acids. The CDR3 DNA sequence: TGTGCCAGCAGCTATAGCAATCAGCCCCAGCATTTT. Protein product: CASSYSNQPQHF.

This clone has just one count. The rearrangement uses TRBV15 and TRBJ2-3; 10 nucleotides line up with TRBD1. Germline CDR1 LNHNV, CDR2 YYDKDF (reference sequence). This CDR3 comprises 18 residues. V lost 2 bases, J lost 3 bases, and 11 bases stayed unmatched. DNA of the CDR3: TGTGCCACCAGCAGATCGAACTTGCCGGGACAGGGGACAGATACGCAGTATTTT. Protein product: CATSRSNLPGQGTDTQYF. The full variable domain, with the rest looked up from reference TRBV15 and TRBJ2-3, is DAMVIQNPRYQVTQFGKPVTLSCSQTLNHNVMYWYQQKSSQAPKLLFHYYDKDFNNEADTPDNFQSRRPNTSFCFLDIRSPGLGDTAMYLCATSRSNLPGQGTDTQYFGPGTRLTVL.

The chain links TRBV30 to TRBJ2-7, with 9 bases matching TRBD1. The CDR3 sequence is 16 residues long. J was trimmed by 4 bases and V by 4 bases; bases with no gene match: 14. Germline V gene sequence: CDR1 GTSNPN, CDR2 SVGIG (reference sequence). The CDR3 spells CAWNQLGTGSLYEQYF. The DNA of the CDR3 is TGTGCCTGGAATCAATTAGGGACAGGGTCTTTATACGAGCAGTACTTC.